Each of the 17 T cell receptor beta chains below was sequenced from the same sample in a study of T cells in Graves' hyperthyroidism and ophthalmopathy (dated by TCRdb to the late 2010s). Receptors were amplified or captured by multiplex PCR. TCRdb names Illumina HiSeq 2000 as the instrument used. The TCR beta CDR3 regions were amplified from the RNA transcripts. A first-round RT-PCR of the TCR CDR3 used the HTBI primer set with the Qiagen OneStep RT-PCR kit. The raw public reads went through TCRdb reprocessing: fastp at Q25, MiXCR clone calling, in-frame beta chains kept. All rows with the same CDR3 protein become a single entry with the most common DNA and genes. Present in this sample are fewer than 650,000 distinct CDR3 sequences, roughly 14% of which were seen just once. The ten most abundant clones make up about 4% of the sample. The sample was blood. The receptors were gathered from a woman in her 40s with Graves' ophthalmopathy.

The chain joins TRBV2 to TRBJ2-7, with unresolved D. Trimming took 3 bases from V and 0 from J, leaving 6 bases between them. Germline V gives CDR1 SNHLY, CDR2 FYNNEI. The CDR3 sequence is 13 residues long. CDR3 nucleotide sequence: TGTGCCAGCAGTGAGGTGTACTCCTACGAGCAGTACTTC. As protein: CASSEVYSYEQYF.

The chain employs TRBV20-1 and TRBJ2-7; TRBD1 matches 7 bases. The trim removed 6 bases at V and 1 base at J, leaving 9 bases unmatched. This CDR3 has 14 amino acids. The V gene's germline CDR1 is DFQATT and CDR2 SNEGSKA (reference sequence). The DNA for the CDR3 is TGCAGTGCCCATCGGGCAGGGGGTTCCTACGAGCAGTACTTC. Its protein product is CSAHRAGGSYEQYF.

This clonotype has at least ten counts. This sequence joins TRBV15 and TRBJ2-7; D perhaps matches TRBD2 (6 bases). The CDR3 sequence is 13 residues long. Trimming removed 3 bases from V and 5 bases from J, with 11 bases in between. Germline V gene lookup returns CDR1 LNHNV and CDR2 YYDKDF (reference sequence). CDR3 DNA: TGTGCCACCAGCAGGGAGGGCCAGGACGAGCAGTACTTC. This translates into CATSREGQDEQYF.

The CDR3 coding sequence is TGCAGTGCTGGGGGGCGTGATTTCGACGACGTGCAGTACTTC. It specifies CSAGGRDFDDVQYF. The genes are TRBV20-1 and TRBJ2-7, with D perhaps being TRBD1 or TRBD2 (6 bases each). The CDR3 extends over 14 amino acids. Trimming removed 5 bases at V and 9 bases at J, with 23 bases between. Germline V gives CDR1 DFQATT, CDR2 SNEGSKA (reference sequence).

This clonotype was detected many times. The chain is built from TRBV6-1 and TRBJ1-2; D remains ambiguous. The CDR3 has 15 amino acids. The V gene's germline CDR1 is MNHNS and CDR2 SASEGT. Between the trimmed V and J ends, which lost 6 bases and 4 bases, there was a span of 18 bases. The CDR3 nucleotides read TGTGCCAGCAGCCTACAAGAGCAGGCGGGCTATGGCTACACCTTC. Its translation: CASSLQEQAGYGYTF.

This clonotype was detected many times. The rearrangement joins TRBV6-2 or TRBV6-3 to TRBJ2-7, with 8 bases matching TRBD1. Germline CDR1 and CDR2: MNHEY and SVGEGT. CDR3 length equals 15 residues. After removal of 2 bases from V and 3 bases from J, the junction contained 6 bases not matched to a gene. The CDR3 loop reads CASSYEAGGGYEQYF. The CDR3 DNA follows: TGTGCCAGCAGTTACGAGGCAGGGGGCGGCTACGAGCAGTACTTC.

This sequence joins TRBV29-1 and TRBJ2-7, with a possible D match to TRBD1 (5 bases). Looked up from germline, CDR1 is SQVTM and CDR2 is ANQGSEA. Trimming left V 5 bases short and J 2 bases short, with 16 bases between. The length of the CDR3 is 14 residues. CDR3 DNA sequence: TGCAGCGTTCACCTAGGGGTCGGCACCTACGAGCAGTACTTC. Protein: CSVHLGVGTYEQYF.

This clonotype was counted only a few times. The chain carries TRBV19 and TRBJ2-2; D possibly matches TRBD1 or TRBD2 (6 bases each). Trimming pared 10 bases from V and 3 bases from J, leaving 15 bases between. CDR3 length equals 14 residues. Germline CDR1 reads LNHDA; CDR2 reads SQIVND (reference sequence). CDR3 sequence: CATRRGLDTGELFF. CDR3 nucleotides: TGTGCCACCCGCCGGGGGCTTGACACCGGGGAGCTGTTTTTT. The full variable domain, in which reference TRBV19 and TRBJ2-2 provide the parts outside the CDR3, is DGGITQSPKYLFRKEGQNVTLSCEQNLNHDAMYWYRQDPGQGLRLIYYSQIVNDFQKGDIAEGYSVSREKKESFPLTVTSAQKNPTAFYLCATRRGLDTGELFFGEGSRLTVL.

On this clonotype itself: At one end the junction does not follow the germline gene, possibly because of a read error. V is TRBV12-3 or TRBV12-4 and J is TRBJ2-5; 10 bases align to TRBD2. The CDR3 sequence is 14 residues long. CDR3 protein: CASSVAGGQETQYF. The CDR3 DNA is TGTGCCAGCAGTGTAGCGGGAGGCCAAGAGACCCAGTACTTC.

This clonotype was recorded at least ten times. The rearrangement uses TRBV6-1 and TRBJ1-5; perhaps TRBD1 as D (5 bases). Per the germline V gene, CDR1 is MNHNS and CDR2 is SASEGT. The CDR3 is 17 amino acids. V gave up 4 bases and J gave up 3 bases, with 19 bases separating them. This CDR3 is CASSVNPARQINQPQHF. Written as DNA, the CDR3 is TGTGCCAGCAGTGTAAACCCGGCAAGACAGATCAATCAGCCCCAGCATTTT.

This clonotype was seen repeatedly, ten times or more. V gene TRBV6-2 or TRBV6-3 combines with J gene TRBJ2-5; 13 bases line up with TRBD2. The CDR3 runs to 18 residues. After removal of 6 bases from V and 4 bases from J, the junction contained 14 bases not matched to a gene. Germline CDR1 and CDR2: MNHEY and SVGEGT. CDR3 in amino acids: CASSPRTSGRSSSETQYF. CDR3 sequence (DNA): TGTGCCAGCAGCCCCCGGACTAGCGGGAGATCCTCGTCAGAGACCCAGTACTTC.

In this sample, this clonotype turned up many times. This chain joins TRBV4-1 and TRBJ1-2, with 9 nucleotides matching TRBD1. The junction had 13 bases not matched to a gene; V was cut back by 3 bases and J by 8 bases. The CDR3 consists of 16 residues. Germline CDR1 and CDR2: MGHRA and YSYEKL. The CDR3 loop is CASSQGDTGGAEGYTF. Here the CDR3 DNA reads TGCGCCAGCAGCCAGGGCGACACAGGGGGCGCGGAGGGCTACACCTTC.

This clonotype was detected ten times or more. The gene calls are TRBV6-5 and TRBJ2-6; 7 positions match TRBD1. Germline V lookup: CDR1 MNHEY, CDR2 SVGAGI. This CDR3 region has 16 residues. V shed 2 bases, J shed 2 bases, and the junction held 3 bases outside the gene matches. DNA for the CDR3: TGTGCCAGCAGTTACAAGGGGGCCACTGGGGCCAACGTCCTGACTTTC. Protein product: CASSYKGATGANVLTF.

At least ten counts were recorded for this clonotype. This rearrangement joins TRBV27 to TRBJ1-1; TRBD1 might be the D (6 bases). Germline values: CDR1 MNHEY, CDR2 SMNVEV (reference sequence). This CDR3 comprises 15 residues. Trimming shortened V by 2 bases and J by 4 bases, and 14 bases separated the two germline ends. The CDR3 nucleotides read TGTGCCAGCAGTTTAGAGGGAGGGGGGATCACTGAAGCTTTCTTT. It translates to CASSLEGGGITEAFF.

This clonotype appeared many times. The rearrangement uses TRBV11-2 and TRBJ2-5, with D possibly being TRBD1 (5 bases). Trimming removed 1 base from V and 2 bases from J, with 20 bases in between. This CDR3 region has 18 residues. Germline assignment: CDR1 SGHAT and CDR2 FQNNGV. As DNA, the CDR3 is TGTGCCAGCAGCTTAGGGGGCGCCGTCCGGCCAAATCAAGAGACCCAGTACTTC. Translation: CASSLGGAVRPNQETQYF.

The V and J genes are TRBV7-8 and TRBJ1-1; no clear D. The CDR3 contains 16 residues. Germline V CDR1 and CDR2: SGHVS, FQNEAQ. V shed 1 base and J shed 5 bases, with 17 bases lying between them. CDR3 bases: TGTGCCAGCAGCTTAGGGCCGCGGGGAGTTAGGACTGAAGCTTTCTTT. Translating it yields CASSLGPRGVRTEAFF.

At least ten counts were recorded for this clonotype. The V call is TRBV7-2, the J call TRBJ2-5; 9 positions match TRBD1. The V gene's germline CDR1 is SGHTA and CDR2 FQGNSA. The CDR3 spans 15 residues. After removal of 4 bases from V and 5 bases from J, the junction contained 8 bases not matched to a gene. CDR3 coding DNA: TGTGCCAGCAGCTATAGACAGGGGGTCGGGGAGACCCAGTACTTC. It yields the protein CASSYRQGVGETQYF.